This TCR beta chain comes out of a study of cytomegalovirus exposure and HLA in healthy donors. Study-wide findings and caveats: In a later analysis, at a false discovery rate of 0.05, roughly 17,000 TCR beta sequences matched HLA alleles. According to reports, the classifier identified cytomegalovirus status with high specificity and sensitivity. Whilst most TCR sequences proved rare, a subset of public TCRs occurred across many donors.

As concerns this clone: Its antigen is currently unknown.

Trimming took off 0 bases at V and 4 bases at J, with 5 bases between the two ends. The CDR3 covers 14 residues. Germline-derived CDR1 and CDR2 are SGHRS and YFSETQ. PCR was performed using 60 Vbeta and 13 Jbeta primers. The table came from immunoSEQ multiplex PCR; TCRdb's copy has only in-frame clones and leaves some out. The sample holds about 140,000 clones, more than 60% seen once. V usage is TRBV5-1 and J usage is TRBJ2-6; the D is unclear. Sequenced: PBMCs. This TCR was recovered from a female donor in good health and CMV-seronegative. The CDR3 loop reads CASSLGQGANVLTF. In DNA form, the CDR3 reads TGCGCCAGCAGCTTGGGGCAAGGGGCCAACGTCCTGACTTTC.